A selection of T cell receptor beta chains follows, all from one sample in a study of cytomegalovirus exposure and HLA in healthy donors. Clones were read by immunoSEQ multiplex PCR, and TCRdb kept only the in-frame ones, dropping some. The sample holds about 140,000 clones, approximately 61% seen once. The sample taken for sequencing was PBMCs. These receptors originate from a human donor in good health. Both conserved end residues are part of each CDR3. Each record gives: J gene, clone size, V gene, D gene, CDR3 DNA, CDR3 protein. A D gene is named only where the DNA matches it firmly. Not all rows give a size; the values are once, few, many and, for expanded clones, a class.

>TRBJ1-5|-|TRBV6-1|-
TGTGCCAGCAGAAAAGTGACAAATAGCAATCAGCCCCAGCATTTT
CASRKVTNSNQPQHF
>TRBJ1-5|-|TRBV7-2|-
TGTGCCAGCAGCTCAGTTGGGGGCCAGCCCCAGCATTTT
CASSSVGGQPQHF
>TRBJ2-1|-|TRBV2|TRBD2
TGTGCCAGCTGGCGCACTAGCGGAAATGAGCAGTTCTTC
CASWRTSGNEQFF
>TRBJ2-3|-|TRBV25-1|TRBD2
TGTGCCAGCAGTGAATCGCGGGGAGGGGTTACAGATACGCAGTATTTT
CASSESRGGVTDTQYF
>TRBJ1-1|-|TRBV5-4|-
TGTGCCAGCAGCTTGGCCTCCGAGGGCAGTACTGAAGCTTTCTTT
CASSLASEGSTEAFF
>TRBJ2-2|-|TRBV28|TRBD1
TGTGCCAGCAGTCCCGCCGGGACAGGGGTGACCGGGGAGCTGTTTTTT
CASSPAGTGVTGELFF
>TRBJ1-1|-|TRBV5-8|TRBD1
TGTGCCAGCAGCGCCGGACAGGGGACGACTGAAGCTTTCTTT
CASSAGQGTTEAFF
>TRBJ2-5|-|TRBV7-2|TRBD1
TGTGCCAGCAGTTTTTCGCAGGGGGCAGGGGAGCAGTACTTC
CASSFSQGAGEQYF
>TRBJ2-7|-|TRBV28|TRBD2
TGTGCCAGCAAAGCGGGGCCCTCCTACGAGCAGTACTTC
CASKAGPSYEQYF
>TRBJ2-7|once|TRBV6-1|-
TGTGCCAGCAGTGAACAGGGGACCTCCTACGAGCAGTACTTC
CASSEQGTSYEQYF
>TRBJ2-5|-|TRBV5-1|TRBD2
TGCGCCAGCAGCTTGGTGTCTAGCGGGCGGTACCAAGAGACCCAGTACTTC
CASSLVSSGRYQETQYF
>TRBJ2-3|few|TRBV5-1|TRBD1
TGCGCCAGCAGCTTGTCCCGACAGGGGGTAGATACGCAGTATTTT
CASSLSRQGVDTQYF
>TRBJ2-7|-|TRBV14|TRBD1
TGTGCCAGCAGCCAAGATCAGGGGGACATCTCCTACGAGCAGTACTTC
CASSQDQGDISYEQYF
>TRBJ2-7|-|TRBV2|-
TGTGCCAGCAGTGAGGGTAGCAGTCCATCCTACGAGCAGTACTTC
CASSEGSSPSYEQYF
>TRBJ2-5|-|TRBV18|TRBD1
TGTGCCAGCTCCCCGACAGGGTTAAGGGGAGAGACCCAGTACTTC
CASSPTGLRGETQYF
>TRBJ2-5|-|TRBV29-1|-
TGCAGCGTTGATCAGGGGAGAGGTCAAGAGACCCAGTACTTC
CSVDQGRGQETQYF
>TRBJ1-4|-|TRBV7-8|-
TGTGCCAGCAGCTCACATTCCCAGGGTAAACTGTTTTTT
CASSSHSQGKLFF
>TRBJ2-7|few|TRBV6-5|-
TGTGCCAGCAGTAGGGGGGGGAGGGCCCACTACGAGCAGTACTTC
CASSRGGRAHYEQYF
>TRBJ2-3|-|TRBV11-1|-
TGTGCCAGCAGCCGGACTGGGATTAGCACAGATACGCAGTATTTT
CASSRTGISTDTQYF
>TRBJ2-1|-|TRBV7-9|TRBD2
TGTGCCAGCAGCCTAGCGGGAGGGCCCTACAATGAGCAGTTCTTC
CASSLAGGPYNEQFF
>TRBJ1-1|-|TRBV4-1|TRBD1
TGCGCCAGCAGCCAAGATGGAGGGGGCCTAAACACTGAAGCTTTCTTT
CASSQDGGGLNTEAFF
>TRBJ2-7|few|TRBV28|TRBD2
TGTGCCAGCAGCCCTAGCGGGCCGGCCCCTTACGAGCAGTACTTC
CASSPSGPAPYEQYF
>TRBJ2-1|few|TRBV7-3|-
TGTGCCAGCAGCTTAGGCGGGGGCTTCGATGAGCAGTTCTTC
CASSLGGGFDEQFF
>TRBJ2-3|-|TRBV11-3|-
TGTGCCAGCAGCTTAGGGGCGGGGAGCACAGATACGCAGTATTTT
CASSLGAGSTDTQYF
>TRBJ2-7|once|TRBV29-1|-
TGCAGCGTTGATGGGCCACCTTCCTACGAGCAGTACTTC
CSVDGPPSYEQYF
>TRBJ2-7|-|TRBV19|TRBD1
TGTGCCAGTAAACAGGGGAACCACGAGCAGTACTTC
CASKQGNHEQYF
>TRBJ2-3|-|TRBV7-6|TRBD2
TGTGCCAGCAGCTTAGGACCGGGACTAGCGGGCACAGATACGCAGTATTTT
CASSLGPGLAGTDTQYF
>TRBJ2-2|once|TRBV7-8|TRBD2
TGTGCCAGCAGATCTAGCGGGGCCGGGGAGCTGTTTTTT
CASRSSGAGELFF